The 19 T cell receptor beta chains in this list originate from one sample, sequenced in a study of Graves' ophthalmopathy and Graves' hyperthyroidism. RNA transcripts provided the template for amplifying TCR beta CDR3 regions. HTBI primers were employed in first-round RT-PCR, then a second-round multiplex PCR followed. Via MiXCR, TCRdb re-called the multiplex PCR reads, giving one row per CDR3 protein. The sample has about 390,000 distinct CDR3 sequences; approximately 15% are singletons. Sequenced sample: peripheral blood. Every receptor here comes from a woman between 18 and 29 years old with stable Graves' hyperthyroidism.

This clonotype was observed at least ten times. The chain combines TRBV7-8 with TRBJ2-5; no firm D call. This CDR3 has 12 residues. V gave up 4 bases and J gave up 5 bases, with 8 bases separating them. Germline V gene sequence: CDR1 SGHVS, CDR2 FQNEAQ. The CDR3 DNA is TGTGCCAGCAGCTCGTCGGTGGAGACCCAGTACTTC. This gives the protein CASSSSVETQYF.

In this sample, this clonotype turned up many times. The V call is TRBV2, the J call TRBJ1-5, with unresolved D. The CDR3 runs to 13 residues. Trimming shortened V by 6 bases and J by 11 bases, and 17 bases separated the two germline ends. Looked up from germline, CDR1 is SNHLY and CDR2 is FYNNEI. CDR3 region: CASSAGSNWAQHF. The CDR3 nucleotides read TGTGCCAGCAGCGCGGGATCCAACTGGGCCCAGCATTTT.

This clonotype was picked up many times. This sequence joins TRBV19 and TRBJ2-5; the D gene is possibly TRBD1 (6 bases). The CDR3 loop spans 14 amino acids. The germline CDR1 and CDR2 sequences are LNHDA and SQIVND (reference sequence). Trimming shortened V by 3 bases and J by 1 base, and 9 bases separated the two germline ends. CDR3 sequence reads: CASSIRDTQETQYF. CDR3 bases: TGTGCCAGTAGTATCCGGGACACCCAAGAGACCCAGTACTTC. Together with reference TRBV19 and TRBJ2-5, the CDR3 gives the full variable domain: DGGITQSPKYLFRKEGQNVTLSCEQNLNHDAMYWYRQDPGQGLRLIYYSQIVNDFQKGDIAEGYSVSREKKESFPLTVTSAQKNPTAFYLCASSIRDTQETQYFGPGTRLLVL.

This clonotype showed up many times. The chain couples TRBV12-3 or TRBV12-4 to TRBJ2-2, with 16 bases that match TRBD2. This CDR3 is built from 18 residues. The trim removed 6 bases at V and 4 bases at J, leaving 8 bases unmatched. CDR3 nucleotides: TGTGCCAGCAGCCCGGGACTAGCGGGGGGGCTCGGCACCGGGGAGCTGTTTTTT. The encoded protein is CASSPGLAGGLGTGELFF.

This chain uses TRBV12-3 or TRBV12-4 with TRBJ1-1; 8 positions match TRBD1. The CDR3 runs to 17 residues. V trimming: 3 bases; J trimming: 1 base; junction bases outside the gene matches: 10. Here the CDR3 DNA reads TGTGCCAGCAGTTTCAGGCAGGGGGCGAAAAGGAACACTGAAGCTTTCTTT. It is translated as CASSFRQGAKRNTEAFF.

This clonotype came up many times. The CDR3 sequence: CASSIGGRQKEETQYF. The CDR3 bases are TGTGCCAGTAGTATAGGAGGGAGACAGAAGGAAGAGACCCAGTACTTC. The chain links TRBV19 to TRBJ2-5, with D perhaps matching TRBD1 or TRBD2 (5 bases each). CDR3 size: 16 residues. With 1 base removed from V and 3 bases from J, the gap between germline ends came to 15 bases. Germline loops: CDR1 LNHDA, CDR2 SQIVND (reference sequence).

This clonotype was observed at least ten times. CDR3 sequence: CASIRGSLYGYTF. CDR3 nucleotide sequence: TGTGCCAGCATTCGAGGCAGCCTCTATGGCTACACCTTC. The V and J genes are TRBV2 and TRBJ1-2; D is unresolved. Trimming took 7 bases from V and 4 from J, leaving 13 bases between them. CDR1 and CDR2 from the germline V gene are SNHLY and FYNNEI. The CDR3 is made up of 13 amino acids.

This clonotype was seen many times. The gene calls are TRBV7-2 and TRBJ1-2; D ambiguous. Trimming took 1 base from V and 2 from J, leaving 8 bases between them. Germline CDR1 is SGHTA and CDR2 is FQGNSA. The CDR3 runs 14 residues. CDR3 region: CASSLGGLNYGYTF. The CDR3 DNA follows: TGTGCCAGCAGCTTAGGAGGGTTGAACTATGGCTACACCTTC.

This clonotype was seen repeatedly, ten times or more. The gene calls are TRBV6-1 and TRBJ2-1, with TRBD2 identical over 11 bases. The germline gives CDR1 MNHNS, CDR2 SASEGT. Losses at the gene ends were 4 bases for V and 4 bases for J; bases not matched to a gene: 9. The CDR3 is 17 amino acids. The CDR3 protein is CASSARHLAGGYNEQFF. DNA of the CDR3: TGTGCCAGCAGTGCCCGTCACCTAGCGGGGGGATACAATGAGCAGTTCTTC.

This clonotype was detected only once. The chain joins TRBV20-1 to TRBJ2-7, with D perhaps TRBD2 (5 bases). Trimming took 3 bases from V and 2 from J, leaving 14 bases between them. Germline assignment: CDR1 DFQATT and CDR2 SNEGSKA (reference sequence). The length of the CDR3 is 14 residues. This chain's CDR3 is CSARNLGSTYEQYF. CDR3 DNA: TGCAGTGCTAGGAACCTAGGGAGTACCTACGAGCAGTACTTC.

This clonotype was recorded many times. This sequence joins TRBV7-9 and TRBJ1-1; D not certain. The V gene's germline CDR1 is SEHNR and CDR2 FQNEAQ (reference sequence). This CDR3 has 12 amino acids. V was trimmed by 3 bases and J by 6 bases, leaving 8 bases between them. The CDR3 coding sequence is TGTGCCAGCAGCTTGGAGCAGGCTGAAGCTTTCTTT. Its translation: CASSLEQAEAFF.

The sample holds a few counts of this clonotype. The CDR3 coding sequence is TGTGCCAGCAGCTTCTGGAAGGGGGCCAGCTCCTACGAGCAGTACTTC. Its translation is CASSFWKGASSYEQYF. The rearrangement joins TRBV13 to TRBJ2-7; 7 bases fit TRBD1. This CDR3 has 16 residues. In germline, CDR1 is PRHDT, CDR2 FYEKMQ (reference sequence). V dropped 3 bases and J dropped 0; count of bases not matched to a gene: 8.

This clonotype showed up just a few times. The chain uses TRBV6-1 and TRBJ2-5, with a tentative D call TRBD2 (5 bases). Germline lookup yields CDR1 MNHNS and CDR2 SASEGT. The CDR3 extends over 15 amino acids. V lost 7 bases and J 1 base, leaving 16 bases between the germline ends. The CDR3 sequence is CASTRAQASQETQYF. The DNA for the CDR3 is TGTGCCAGCACGAGGGCTCAGGCGTCCCAAGAGACCCAGTACTTC.

Many counts were recorded for this clonotype. The J gene is TRBJ2-7, the V gene TRBV7-2; 11 bases align to TRBD1. The CDR3 runs 15 residues. Losses at the gene ends were 5 bases for V and 3 bases for J; bases not matched to a gene: 6. Looked up from germline, CDR1 is SGHTA and CDR2 is FQGNSA. This CDR3 reads CASSLRDRGFYEQYF. CDR3 DNA sequence: TGTGCCAGCAGCCTCCGGGACAGGGGGTTCTACGAGCAGTACTTC.

In its sample, this clonotype was seen many times. The V call is TRBV29-1, the J call TRBJ2-5; D is unclear. The CDR3 sequence is 14 residues long. Germline CDR1 SQVTM, CDR2 ANQGSEA. V dropped 3 bases and J dropped 2 bases, with 13 bases sitting between them. The CDR3 sequence is CSVDVSQRQETQYF. For the CDR3, the DNA is TGCAGCGTTGATGTCAGCCAAAGGCAAGAGACCCAGTACTTC.

This clonotype was seen many times. The V and J genes are TRBV6-2 or TRBV6-3 and TRBJ1-1; a weak D match, TRBD1 (6 bases). V lost 6 bases, J lost 1 base, and 15 bases lay in between. The CDR3 runs to 15 residues. CDR1 is MNHEY and CDR2 is SVGEGT in the germline V gene. The CDR3 sequence is CASSLGTHTNTEAFF. The CDR3 bases are TGTGCCAGCAGCCTCGGGACACACACGAACACTGAAGCTTTCTTT.

This clonotype was counted at least ten times. V is TRBV12-3 or TRBV12-4 and J is TRBJ2-7, with D possibly TRBD1 on 6 matching bases. V was trimmed by 3 bases and J by 2 bases, leaving 11 bases between them. The CDR3 consists of 14 residues. The CDR3 protein is CASSLGASAYEQYF. CDR3 DNA: TGTGCCAGCAGTTTGGGGGCCTCCGCCTACGAGCAGTACTTC.

The CDR3 DNA follows: TGCAGTGCTTCCGGACTAGTCTACGAGCAGTACTTC. Translation gives CSASGLVYEQYF. The rearrangement joins TRBV20-1 to TRBJ2-7, with TRBD2 matching 7 bases. Germline lookup yields CDR1 DFQATT and CDR2 SNEGSKA (reference sequence). V dropped 5 bases and J dropped 3; count of bases not matched to a gene: 4. This CDR3 has 12 residues.

Only a few counts were recorded for this clonotype. This may arise from a read error, as a much more abundant clone is one base away. The chain is built from TRBV20-1 and TRBJ1-2, with no clear D. The CDR3 spans 13 residues. Germline V gene sequence: CDR1 DFQATT, CDR2 SNEGSKA (reference sequence). The V and J ends lost 3 bases and 3 bases respectively, with 11 bases between them. CDR3 in amino acids: CSASPTRDYGYTF. The DNA of the CDR3 is TGCAGTGCTAGTCCGACACGGGACTATGGCTACACCTTC.